This T cell receptor beta chain was sequenced for a study of PD-1 blockade in classical Hodgkin lymphoma. The CDR3 spans 13 residues. V dropped 0 bases and J dropped 8 bases, with 10 bases sitting between them. The germline V gene encodes CDR1 MGHRA and CDR2 YSYEKL. Each and every patient relapsed after autologous stem cell transplantation, and patients got differing brentuximab vedotin exposure. Libraries were prepared by immunoSEQ multiplex PCR; TCRdb keeps only in-frame clonotypes and omits some of them. The table has around 150,000 clones, approximately 72% seen once; the top ten hold about 9%. The source was peripheral blood mononuclear cells (PBMCs), collected before the second cycle of nivolumab. This clonotype was sampled from a human donor with classical Hodgkin lymphoma. The rearrangement uses TRBV4-1 and TRBJ1-2, with no clear D. The CDR3 protein is CASSQDRADGYTF. CDR3 coding DNA: TGCGCCAGCAGCCAAGATAGGGCGGACGGCTACACCTTC.